A selection of T cell receptor beta chains follows, all from one sample in a study of cytomegalovirus exposure and HLA in healthy donors. Libraries were prepared by immunoSEQ multiplex PCR; TCRdb keeps only in-frame clonotypes and omits some of them. The profile shows 80,000 to 95,000 clones, more than 65% of them singletons. The material sequenced was PBMCs. Source of these receptors: a woman aged 18-30 years in good health and CMV-seropositive. Both conserved end residues are part of each CDR3. Each record gives: J gene, V gene, clone size, D gene, CDR3 protein, CDR3 DNA. A D gene is named only where the DNA matches it firmly. For some rows the clone size is stated as once, few or many, or as a class when expanded; others skip it.

j_call: TRBJ2-1
v_call: TRBV5-4
clone_size: -
d_call: -
cdr3_aa: CASSLASYNEQFF
cdr3_nt: TGTGCCAGCAGCTTGGCCAGTTACAATGAGCAGTTCTTC

j_call: TRBJ2-7
v_call: TRBV7-8
clone_size: -
d_call: -
cdr3_aa: CASSTGTNEQYF
cdr3_nt: TGTGCCAGCAGCACTGGGACAAACGAGCAGTACTTC

j_call: TRBJ1-2
v_call: TRBV4-3
clone_size: -
d_call: -
cdr3_aa: CASSQDEFPGHLDGYTF
cdr3_nt: TGCGCCAGCAGCCAAGATGAGTTCCCGGGACACTTGGATGGCTACACCTTC

j_call: TRBJ2-7
v_call: TRBV5-1
clone_size: -
d_call: TRBD1
cdr3_aa: CASSRQGADEQYF
cdr3_nt: TGCGCCAGCAGCCGACAGGGGGCTGACGAGCAGTACTTC

j_call: TRBJ1-1
v_call: TRBV9
clone_size: -
d_call: -
cdr3_aa: CASSVAGDGGAFF
cdr3_nt: TGTGCCAGCAGCGTAGCCGGGGACGGGGGAGCTTTCTTT

j_call: TRBJ1-5
v_call: TRBV18
clone_size: few
d_call: -
cdr3_aa: CASSPVGQNQPQHF
cdr3_nt: TGTGCCAGCTCACCAGTGGGCCAAAATCAGCCCCAGCATTTT

j_call: TRBJ1-3
v_call: TRBV19
clone_size: -
d_call: -
cdr3_aa: CASRRVSGNTIYF
cdr3_nt: TGTGCCAGTAGGAGGGTCAGTGGAAACACCATATATTTT

j_call: TRBJ2-1
v_call: TRBV7-3
clone_size: -
d_call: -
cdr3_aa: CANRNTSRHNEQFF
cdr3_nt: TGTGCCAACAGGAACACTAGCAGACACAATGAGCAGTTCTTC

j_call: TRBJ1-2
v_call: TRBV6-5
clone_size: -
d_call: -
cdr3_aa: CASSYSWGDYGYTF
cdr3_nt: TGTGCCAGCAGTTACTCGTGGGGGGACTATGGCTACACCTTC

j_call: TRBJ2-2
v_call: TRBV5-4
clone_size: -
d_call: TRBD2
cdr3_aa: CASGTGGPGELFF
cdr3_nt: TGTGCCAGCGGGACGGGAGGACCCGGGGAGCTGTTTTTT

j_call: TRBJ2-3
v_call: TRBV6-1
clone_size: -
d_call: TRBD2
cdr3_aa: CASSERASGSGTDTQYF
cdr3_nt: TGTGCCAGCAGTGAACGAGCTAGCGGGAGTGGCACAGATACGCAGTATTTT

j_call: TRBJ1-6
v_call: TRBV5-1
clone_size: -
d_call: -
cdr3_aa: CASRVLGGSPLHF
cdr3_nt: TGCGCCAGCAGAGTCCTTGGGGGGTCACCCCTCCACTTT